The entry that follows covers one TCR beta chain sequence. One base away lies a much larger clone, so this may be a sequencing read error. The ends were cut back, 0 bases at V and 4 bases at J, with 11 bases in the middle. CDR1 is SGDLS, CDR2 YYNGEE, per germline. The length of the CDR3 is 15 residues. The data stem from a study of identical twins. TCRdb itself ran the 5' RACE reads through MiXCR, one entry per CDR3 protein. The sample holds approximately 700,000 distinct CDR3 sequences; roughly 6.2% are singletons and the top ten take about 1.8%. The source is a man younger than 35 in good health. The sample consisted of naive T cells sorted from blood. The V and J genes are TRBV9 and TRBJ2-1, with a weak D call TRBD2 (6 bases). The CDR3 loop reads CASSVGISGYNEQFF. The CDR3 DNA sequence: TGTGCCAGCAGCGTAGGTATTAGCGGTTACAATGAGCAGTTCTTC. Supplemented by reference TRBV9 and TRBJ2-1, the full variable domain reads DSGVTQTPKHLITATGQRVTLRCSPRSGDLSVYWYQQSLDQGLQFLIQYYNGEERAKGNILERFSAQQFPDLHSELNLSSLELGDSALYFCASSVGISGYNEQFFGPGTRLTVL.